The sequence of this T cell receptor (beta chain) was determined in a study of T cells in women clearing cervical HPV infection. The V gene lost 4 bases and the J gene lost 0 bases, with 9 bases spanning the gap. This CDR3 is 14 amino acids long. Germline V gene sequence: CDR1 MNHNS, CDR2 SASEGT. Sequencing was performed with immunoSEQ multiplex PCR; in TCRdb, only in-frame clones are kept and a portion is missing. The table lists under 45,000 clones. As regards this clone: Read coverage stops 3 residues before the CDR3 terminus; the germline J gene supplies the remainder.

The sample consisted of blood buffy coat. The chain is built from TRBV6-1 and TRBJ2-5; D might be TRBD1 (5 bases). This sequence was found in a woman between 18 and 70 years old with a cervical HPV16 infection that either progressed to CIN3+ or cleared (not recorded which). The sequenced part of the CDR3 DNA is TGTGCCAGCAGTGCAGGGATATACCAAGAGACC. It yields the protein CASSAGIYQET. The whole CDR3 reads CASSAGIYQETQYF.